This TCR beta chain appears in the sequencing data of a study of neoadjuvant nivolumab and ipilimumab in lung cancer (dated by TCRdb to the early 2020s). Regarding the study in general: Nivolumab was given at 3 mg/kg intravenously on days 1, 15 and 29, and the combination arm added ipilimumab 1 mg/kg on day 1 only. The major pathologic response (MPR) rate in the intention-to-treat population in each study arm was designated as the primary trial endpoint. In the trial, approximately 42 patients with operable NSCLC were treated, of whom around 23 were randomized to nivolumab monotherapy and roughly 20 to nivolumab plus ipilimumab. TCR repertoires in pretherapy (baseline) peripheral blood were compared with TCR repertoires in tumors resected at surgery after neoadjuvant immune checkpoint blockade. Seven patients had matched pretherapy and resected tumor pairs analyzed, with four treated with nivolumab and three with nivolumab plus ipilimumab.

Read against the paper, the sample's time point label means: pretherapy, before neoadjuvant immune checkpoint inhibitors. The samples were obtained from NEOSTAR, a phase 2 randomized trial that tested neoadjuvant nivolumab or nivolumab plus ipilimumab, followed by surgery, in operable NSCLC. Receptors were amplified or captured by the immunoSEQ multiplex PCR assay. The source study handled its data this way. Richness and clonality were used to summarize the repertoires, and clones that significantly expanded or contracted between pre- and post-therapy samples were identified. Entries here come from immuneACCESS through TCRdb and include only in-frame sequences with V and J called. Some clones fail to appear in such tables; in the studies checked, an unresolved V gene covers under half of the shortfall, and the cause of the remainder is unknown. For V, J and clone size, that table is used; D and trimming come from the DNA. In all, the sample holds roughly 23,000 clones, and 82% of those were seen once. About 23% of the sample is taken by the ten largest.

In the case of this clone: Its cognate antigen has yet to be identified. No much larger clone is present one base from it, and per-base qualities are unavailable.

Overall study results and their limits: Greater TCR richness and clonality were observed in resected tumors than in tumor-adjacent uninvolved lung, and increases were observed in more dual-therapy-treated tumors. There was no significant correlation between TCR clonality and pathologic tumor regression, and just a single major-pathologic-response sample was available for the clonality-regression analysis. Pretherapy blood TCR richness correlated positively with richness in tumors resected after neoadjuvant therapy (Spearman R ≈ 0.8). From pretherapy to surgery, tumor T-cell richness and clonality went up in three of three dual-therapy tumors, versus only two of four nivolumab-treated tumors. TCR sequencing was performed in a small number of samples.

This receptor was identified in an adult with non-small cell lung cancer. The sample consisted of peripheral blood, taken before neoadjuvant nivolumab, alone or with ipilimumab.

The nucleotide sequence reads TGCGCCAGCAGCCCAGGGGCGGGACCAGATACGCAGTATTTT. Translated, this gives CASSPGAGPDTQYF. The receptor chain draws on TRBV4-3 and TRBJ2-3; the D gene could be either TRBD1 or TRBD2, each agreeing at 6 bases. The germline V gene encodes CDR1 LGHNA and CDR2 YSLEER. Between the V and J ends, shortened by 4 bases and 4 bases respectively, the junction contains 12 bases. The CDR3 covers 14 residues, taking in both the cysteine and the phenylalanine. The only DNA kept is the CDR3, 42 bases in frame from the first base.